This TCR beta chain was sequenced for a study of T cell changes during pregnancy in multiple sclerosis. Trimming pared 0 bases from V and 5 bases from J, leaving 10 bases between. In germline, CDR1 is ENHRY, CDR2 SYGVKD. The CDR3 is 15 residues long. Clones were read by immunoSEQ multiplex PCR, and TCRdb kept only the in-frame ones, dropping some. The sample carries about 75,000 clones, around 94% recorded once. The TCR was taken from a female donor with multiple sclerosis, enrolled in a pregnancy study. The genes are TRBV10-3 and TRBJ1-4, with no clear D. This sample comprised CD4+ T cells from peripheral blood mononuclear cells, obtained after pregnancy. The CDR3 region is CAISESGGGNEKLFF. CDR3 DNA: TGTGCCATCAGTGAGTCAGGAGGAGGAAATGAAAAACTGTTTTTT.